This T cell receptor (beta chain) was sequenced for a study of immune characterization of retroperitoneal liposarcoma. This CDR3 contains 11 residues. Germline V lookup: CDR1 MNHGY, CDR2 SVAAGI. TCRdb passed the PCR reads through MiXCR, listing each CDR3 protein once. The sample contains some 9,600 distinct CDR3 sequences, 37% of which appear only once. This clonotype was sampled from a female donor with retroperitoneal liposarcoma. V and J are TRBV6-9 and TRBJ2-5; D ambiguous. TRBJ2-7 explains the end of the DNA better; the J call may be wrong. The specimen was tumor tissue. CDR3 DNA sequence: TGTGCCAGCGGCAAGTTTTACGAGCAGTACTTC. This codes for CASGKFYEQYF.